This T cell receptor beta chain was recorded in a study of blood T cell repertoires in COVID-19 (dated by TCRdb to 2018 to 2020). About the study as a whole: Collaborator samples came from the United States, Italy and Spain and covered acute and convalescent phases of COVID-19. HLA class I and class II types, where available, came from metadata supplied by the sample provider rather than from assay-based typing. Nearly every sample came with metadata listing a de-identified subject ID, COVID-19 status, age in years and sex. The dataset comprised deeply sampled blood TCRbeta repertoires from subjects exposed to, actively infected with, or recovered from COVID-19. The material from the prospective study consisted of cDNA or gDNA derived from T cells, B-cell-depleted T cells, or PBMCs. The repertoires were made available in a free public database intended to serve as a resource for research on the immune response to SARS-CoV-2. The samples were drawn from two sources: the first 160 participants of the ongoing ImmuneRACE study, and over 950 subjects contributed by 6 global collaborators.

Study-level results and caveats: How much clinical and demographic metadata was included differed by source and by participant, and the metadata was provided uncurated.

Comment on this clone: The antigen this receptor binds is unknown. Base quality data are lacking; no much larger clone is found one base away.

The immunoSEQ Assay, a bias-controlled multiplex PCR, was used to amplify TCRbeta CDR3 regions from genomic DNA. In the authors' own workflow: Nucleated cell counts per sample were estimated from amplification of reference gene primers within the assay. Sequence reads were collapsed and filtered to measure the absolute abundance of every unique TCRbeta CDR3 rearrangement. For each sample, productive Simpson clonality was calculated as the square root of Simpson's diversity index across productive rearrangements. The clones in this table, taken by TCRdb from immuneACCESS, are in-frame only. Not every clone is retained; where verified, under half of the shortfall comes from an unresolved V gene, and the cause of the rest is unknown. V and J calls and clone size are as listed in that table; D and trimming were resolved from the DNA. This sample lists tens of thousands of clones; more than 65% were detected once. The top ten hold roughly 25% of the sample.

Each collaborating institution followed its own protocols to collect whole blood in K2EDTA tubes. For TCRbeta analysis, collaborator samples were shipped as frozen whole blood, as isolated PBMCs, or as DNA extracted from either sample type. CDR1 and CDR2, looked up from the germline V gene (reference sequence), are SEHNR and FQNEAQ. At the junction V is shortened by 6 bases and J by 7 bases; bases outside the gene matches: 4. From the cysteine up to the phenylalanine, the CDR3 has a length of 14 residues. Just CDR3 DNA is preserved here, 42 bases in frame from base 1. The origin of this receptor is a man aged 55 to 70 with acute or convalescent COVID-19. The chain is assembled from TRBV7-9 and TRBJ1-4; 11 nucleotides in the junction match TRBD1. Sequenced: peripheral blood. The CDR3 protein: CASRGGTGGEKLFF. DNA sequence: TGTGCCAGCAGGGGAGGGACAGGGGGTGAAAAACTGTTTTTT. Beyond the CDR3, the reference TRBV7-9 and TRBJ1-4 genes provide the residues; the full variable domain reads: DTGVSQNPRHKITKRGQNVTFRCDPISEHNRLYWYRQTLGQGPEFLTYFQNEAQLEKSRLLSDRFSAERPKGSFSTLEIQRTEQGDSAMYLCASRGGTGGEKLFFGSGTQLSVL.